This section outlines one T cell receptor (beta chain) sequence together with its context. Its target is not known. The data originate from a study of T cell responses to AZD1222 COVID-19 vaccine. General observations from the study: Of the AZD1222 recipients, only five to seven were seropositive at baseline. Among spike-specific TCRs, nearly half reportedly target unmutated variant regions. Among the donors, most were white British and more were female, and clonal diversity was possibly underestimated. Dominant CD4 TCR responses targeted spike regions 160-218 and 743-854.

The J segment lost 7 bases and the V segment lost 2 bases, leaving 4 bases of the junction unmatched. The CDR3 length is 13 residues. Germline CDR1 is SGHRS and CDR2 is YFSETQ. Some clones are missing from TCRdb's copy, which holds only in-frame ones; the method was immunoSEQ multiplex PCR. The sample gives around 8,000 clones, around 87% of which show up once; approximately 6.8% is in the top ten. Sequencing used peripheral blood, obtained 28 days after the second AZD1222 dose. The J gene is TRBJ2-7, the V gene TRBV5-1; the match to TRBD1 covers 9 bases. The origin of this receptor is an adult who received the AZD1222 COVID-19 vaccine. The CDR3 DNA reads TGCGCCAGCAGCTTAAGACAGGGGGGTGAGCAGTACTTC. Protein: CASSLRQGGEQYF.